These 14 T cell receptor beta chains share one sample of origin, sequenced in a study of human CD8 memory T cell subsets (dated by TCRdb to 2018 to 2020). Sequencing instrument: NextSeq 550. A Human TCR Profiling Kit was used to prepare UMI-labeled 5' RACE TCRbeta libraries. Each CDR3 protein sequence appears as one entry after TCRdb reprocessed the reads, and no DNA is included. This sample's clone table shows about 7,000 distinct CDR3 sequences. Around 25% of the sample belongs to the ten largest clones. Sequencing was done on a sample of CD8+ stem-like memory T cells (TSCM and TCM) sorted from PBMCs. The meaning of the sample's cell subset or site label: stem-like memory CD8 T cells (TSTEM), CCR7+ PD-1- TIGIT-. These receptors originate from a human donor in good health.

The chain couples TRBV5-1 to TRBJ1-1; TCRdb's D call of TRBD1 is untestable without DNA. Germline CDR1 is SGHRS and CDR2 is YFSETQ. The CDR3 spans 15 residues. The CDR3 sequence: CASSLWDSMNTEAFF.

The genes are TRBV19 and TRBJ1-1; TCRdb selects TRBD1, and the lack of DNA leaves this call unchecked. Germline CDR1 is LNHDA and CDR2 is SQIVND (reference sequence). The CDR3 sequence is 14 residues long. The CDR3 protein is CASSYDRGNTEAFF.

The CDR3 protein is CASSSGYSYEQYF. The chain has TRBV6-2 or TRBV6-3 and TRBJ2-7; no DNA is available, so the TRBD2 call from TCRdb remains unchecked. CDR1 is MNHEY, CDR2 SVGEGT, per germline. The CDR3 loop spans 13 amino acids.

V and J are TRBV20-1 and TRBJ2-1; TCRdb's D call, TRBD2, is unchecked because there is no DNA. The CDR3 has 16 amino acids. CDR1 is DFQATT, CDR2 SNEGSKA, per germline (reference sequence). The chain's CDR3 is CSARDQGSGMPNEQFF.

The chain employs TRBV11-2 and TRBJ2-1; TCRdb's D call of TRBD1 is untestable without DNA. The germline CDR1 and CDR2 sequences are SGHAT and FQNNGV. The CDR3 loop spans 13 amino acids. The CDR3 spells CASSLGTGNEQFF.

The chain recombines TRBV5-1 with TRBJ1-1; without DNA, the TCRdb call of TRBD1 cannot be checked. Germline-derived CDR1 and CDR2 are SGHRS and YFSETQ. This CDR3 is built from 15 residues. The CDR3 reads CASSHRTGEGPEAFF.

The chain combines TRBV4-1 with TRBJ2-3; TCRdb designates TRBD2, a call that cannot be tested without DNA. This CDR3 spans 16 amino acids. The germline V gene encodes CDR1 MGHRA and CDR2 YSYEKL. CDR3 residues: CASSQDGTGGPDTQYF.

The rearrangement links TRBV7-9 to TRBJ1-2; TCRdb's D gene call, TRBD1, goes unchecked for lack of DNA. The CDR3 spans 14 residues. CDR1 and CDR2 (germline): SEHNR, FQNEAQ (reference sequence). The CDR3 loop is CAILNSRETYGYTF.

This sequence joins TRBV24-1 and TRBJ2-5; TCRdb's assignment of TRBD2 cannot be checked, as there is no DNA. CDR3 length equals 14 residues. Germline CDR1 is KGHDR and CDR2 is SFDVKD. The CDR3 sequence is CATSDLTSGSTQYF.

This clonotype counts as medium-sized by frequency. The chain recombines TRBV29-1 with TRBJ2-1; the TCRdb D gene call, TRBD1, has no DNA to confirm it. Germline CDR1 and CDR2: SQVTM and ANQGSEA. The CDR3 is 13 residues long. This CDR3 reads CSVAGVAGNEQFF.

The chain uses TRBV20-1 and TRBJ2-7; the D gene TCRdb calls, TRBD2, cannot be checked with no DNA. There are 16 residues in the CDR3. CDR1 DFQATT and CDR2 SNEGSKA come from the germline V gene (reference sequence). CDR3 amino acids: CSARALTGPFSYEQYF.

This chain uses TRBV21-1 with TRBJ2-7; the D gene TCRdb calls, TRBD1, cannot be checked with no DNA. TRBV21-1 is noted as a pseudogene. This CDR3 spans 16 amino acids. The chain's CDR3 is CASSKAADRDPYEQYF.

The CDR3 sequence is CASSQASGPRWGEQFF. V is TRBV14 and J is TRBJ2-1; TCRdb lists TRBD2, though no DNA is available to test this call. This CDR3 is 16 amino acids long. Germline-derived CDR1 and CDR2 are SGHDN and FVKESK.

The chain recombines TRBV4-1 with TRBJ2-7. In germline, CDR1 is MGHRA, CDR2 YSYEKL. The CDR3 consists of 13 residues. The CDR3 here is CASSYDPGYEQYF.